Shown below are 2 T cell receptor beta chains from a single sample sequenced in a study of T cell responses to AZD1222 COVID-19 vaccine. Sequencing used immunoSEQ multiplex PCR; TCRdb keeps in-frame clones, though not all of them. This sample has around 150,000 clones, with roughly 80% found just once. The specimen comprised peripheral blood, sampled on day 0 of AZD1222 vaccination. Source of these receptors: an adult in good health.

The V call is TRBV27, the J call TRBJ1-2; D is unclear. The CDR3 sequence is 16 residues long. Germline values: CDR1 MNHEY, CDR2 SMNVEV (reference sequence). Trimming took off 5 bases at V and 1 base at J, with 17 bases between the two ends. CDR3 region: CASSPLVGSINYGYTF. The CDR3 coding sequence is TGTGCCAGCAGTCCCCTGGTGGGCAGCATTAACTATGGCTACACCTTC.

The chain uses TRBV5-1 and TRBJ1-1; D remains unclear. The CDR3 extends over 14 amino acids. V lost 4 bases and J lost 7, with 17 bases in between. CDR1 is SGHRS and CDR2 is YFSETQ in the germline V gene. The CDR3 DNA follows: TGCGCCAGCAGCGCGAATATAGCGACGGTTGAAGCTTTCTTT. Encoded protein: CASSANIATVEAFF.